Ten or more counts support the clone carrying this T cell receptor (beta chain). Its antigen is still unknown. TCRdb redid the calling of the multiplex PCR reads with MiXCR, one entry per CDR3 protein. The table shows over 20,000 distinct CDR3 sequences, with 23% occurring only once. The sample belongs to a study of breast tumors, draining lymph nodes, adjacent tissues. Study-wide results and limits: Data fit most tumor T cells coming from lymph node, expanding in tumor. Tumor repertoires ranked between lymph nodes and nontumor tissue in diversity, with V and J gene preferences. Luminal-like breast cancer showed significantly greater tumor-nontumor repertoire similarity than basal-like breast cancer did.

Looked up from germline, CDR1 is LNHDA and CDR2 is SQIVND (reference sequence). The CDR3 extends over 17 amino acids. The junction had 14 bases not matched to a gene; V was cut back by 5 bases and J by 6 bases. This sequence joins TRBV19 and TRBJ2-1, with 9 bases aligning to TRBD2. The clonotype originates from a female donor with breast cancer. Some clones in this sample may be carry-over from other donors' samples. Sample: breast tumor tissue. CDR3 sequence: CASSPRAGGGWSNEQFF. As DNA, the CDR3 is TGTGCCAGTAGTCCCCGAGCGGGGGGCGGGTGGTCCAATGAGCAGTTCTTC.